This T cell receptor beta chain originates from a study of vaccination and CD4 T cells after COVID-19. This clonotype was counted a few times. The antigen is not known. Time point in this sample: late sampling 161 to 241 days after vaccination in a few convalescent patients. Treatment noted: approximately nine-day PBMC culture with coronavirus spike peptide pools or control peptides (ViraFEST assay). Cultured CD4+ T-cell DNA underwent Oncomine TCR Beta short-read sequencing. One entry per CDR3 protein, called by TCRdb with MiXCR from the PCR reads. The sample includes around 30,000 distinct CDR3 sequences, 36% of them seen just once. Germline loops: CDR1 DFQATT, CDR2 SNEGSKA (reference sequence). The length of the CDR3 is 12 residues. Trimming removed 3 bases from V and 0 bases from J, with 5 bases in between.

Specimen: CD4+ T cells from blood, cultured in vitro, collected about 7 months after SARS-CoV-2 vaccination. The sequence was collected from a human donor who had recovered from COVID-19. This chain links TRBV20-1 with TRBJ1-1, with no clear D. The CDR3, as DNA: TGCAGTGCTAGCCAGGTGAACACTGAAGCTTTCTTT. Its protein product is CSASQVNTEAFF.